Given below is one T cell receptor beta chain in context. What it binds is not known. Amplification used 60 Vbeta primers and 13 Jbeta primers. Using immunoSEQ multiplex PCR, the repertoire was profiled, and TCRdb retains in-frame clones only, with some absent. The ten most abundant clones cover over 1.5% of a sample with 130,000 or so clones. The CDR3 totals 15 residues. The germline V gene encodes CDR1 SGHDT and CDR2 YYEEEE. Trimming took 1 base from V and 5 from J, leaving 12 bases between them. This record belongs to a study of cytomegalovirus exposure and HLA in healthy donors. General study points: Beyond CMV serostatus, there was no information to go on about immune exposure. Across donors, sequencing depth was assumed by presence/absence analyses to be roughly uniform.

The genes are TRBV5-6 and TRBJ2-2; D gene ambiguous. The material sequenced was PBMCs. The sequence came from a man younger than 35 in good health and CMV-seronegative. CDR3 nucleotide sequence: TGTGCCAGCAGCTTGAAAACACAACGAACCGGGGAGCTGTTTTTT. Residues: CASSLKTQRTGELFF. Based on the CDR3 plus reference TRBV5-6 and TRBJ2-2, the full variable domain is DAGVTQSPTHLIKTRGQQVTLRCSPKSGHDTVSWYQQALGQGPQFIFQYYEEEERQRGNFPDRFSGHQFPNYSSELNVNALLLGDSALYLCASSLKTQRTGELFFGEGSRLTVL.